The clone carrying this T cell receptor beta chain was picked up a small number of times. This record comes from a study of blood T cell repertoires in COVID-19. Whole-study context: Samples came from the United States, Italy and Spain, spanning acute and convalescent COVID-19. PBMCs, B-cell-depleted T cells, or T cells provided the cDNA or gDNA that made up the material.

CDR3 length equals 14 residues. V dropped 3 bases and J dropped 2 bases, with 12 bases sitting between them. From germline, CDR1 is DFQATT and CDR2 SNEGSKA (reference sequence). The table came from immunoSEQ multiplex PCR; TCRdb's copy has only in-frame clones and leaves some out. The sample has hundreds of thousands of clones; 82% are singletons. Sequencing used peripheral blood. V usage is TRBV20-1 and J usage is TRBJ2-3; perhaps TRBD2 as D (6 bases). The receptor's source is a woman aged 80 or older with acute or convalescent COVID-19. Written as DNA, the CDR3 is TGCAGTGCTAGTTCCGGGGGTTACACAGATACGCAGTATTTT. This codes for CSASSGGYTDTQYF.